This T cell receptor (beta chain) was recorded in a study of blood T cells in healthy people across ages. Study-wide findings and caveats: Without sorted subsets, naive and antigen-experienced compartments could not be conclusively compared.

Germline assignment: CDR1 SSHAT and CDR2 FNYEAQ (reference sequence). The ends were cut back, 5 bases at V and 6 bases at J, with 15 bases in the middle. This CDR3 is 14 amino acids long. The table lists this clonotype with a few counts. What it recognizes is unknown. The use of a sample-barcoded 5' primer and a J-beta primer mix characterized a second PCR of about 6 to 11 cycles. Each CDR3 protein is one row after TCRdb ran MiXCR on the 5' RACE reads. The sample has 1.5 million to 2 million distinct CDR3 sequences, 25% to 30% seen once. The chain links TRBV7-7 to TRBJ2-3; perhaps TRBD1 as D (5 bases). Sequencing was done on a sample of blood. The receptor was derived from a woman aged 25-40 years in good health. The CDR3 here is CASSPSNTGDTQYF. As DNA, the CDR3 is TGTGCCAGCAGCCCGAGCAACACAGGTGATACGCAGTATTTT.